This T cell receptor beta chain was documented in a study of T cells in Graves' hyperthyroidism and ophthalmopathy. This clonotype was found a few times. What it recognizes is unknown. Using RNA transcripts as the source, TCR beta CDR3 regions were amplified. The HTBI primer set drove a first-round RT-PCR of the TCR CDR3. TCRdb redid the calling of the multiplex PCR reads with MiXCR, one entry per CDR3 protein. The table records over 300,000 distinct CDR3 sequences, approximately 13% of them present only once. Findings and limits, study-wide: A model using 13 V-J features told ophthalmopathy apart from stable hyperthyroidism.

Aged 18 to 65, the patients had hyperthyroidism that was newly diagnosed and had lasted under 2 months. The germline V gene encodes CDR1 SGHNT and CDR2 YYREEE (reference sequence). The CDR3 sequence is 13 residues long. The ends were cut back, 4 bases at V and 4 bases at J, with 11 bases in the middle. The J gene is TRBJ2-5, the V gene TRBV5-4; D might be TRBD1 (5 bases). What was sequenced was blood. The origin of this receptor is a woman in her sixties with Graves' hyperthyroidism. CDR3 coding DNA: TGTGCCAGCAGCACAAGACAGCGAGAGACCCAGTACTTC. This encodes CASSTRQRETQYF.